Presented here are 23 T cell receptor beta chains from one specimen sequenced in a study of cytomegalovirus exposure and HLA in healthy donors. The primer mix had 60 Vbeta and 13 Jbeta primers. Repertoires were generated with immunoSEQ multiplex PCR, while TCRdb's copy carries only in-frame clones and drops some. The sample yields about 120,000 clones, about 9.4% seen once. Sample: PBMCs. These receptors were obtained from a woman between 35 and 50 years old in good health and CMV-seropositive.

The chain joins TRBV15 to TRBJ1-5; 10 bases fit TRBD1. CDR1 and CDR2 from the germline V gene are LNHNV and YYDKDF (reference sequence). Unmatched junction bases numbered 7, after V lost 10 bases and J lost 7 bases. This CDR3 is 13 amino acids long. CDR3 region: CAITMGQGQPQHF. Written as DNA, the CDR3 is TGTGCCATCACCATGGGACAGGGGCAGCCCCAGCATTTT.

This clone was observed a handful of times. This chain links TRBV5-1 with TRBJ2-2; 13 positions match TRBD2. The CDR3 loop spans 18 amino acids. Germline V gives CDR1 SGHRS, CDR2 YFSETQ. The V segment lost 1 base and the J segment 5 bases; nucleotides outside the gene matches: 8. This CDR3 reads CASSLSPSTSGGTGELFF. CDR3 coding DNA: TGCGCCAGCAGCTTGTCGCCCTCGACTAGCGGGGGGACCGGGGAGCTGTTTTTT.

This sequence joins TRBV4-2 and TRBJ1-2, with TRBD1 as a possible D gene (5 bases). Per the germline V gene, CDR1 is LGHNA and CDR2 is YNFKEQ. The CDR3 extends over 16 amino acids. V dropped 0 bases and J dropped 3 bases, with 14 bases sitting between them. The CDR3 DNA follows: TGTGCCAGCAGCCAAGATCCGGGGGGAGAGGACTATGGCTACACCTTC. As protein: CASSQDPGGEDYGYTF.

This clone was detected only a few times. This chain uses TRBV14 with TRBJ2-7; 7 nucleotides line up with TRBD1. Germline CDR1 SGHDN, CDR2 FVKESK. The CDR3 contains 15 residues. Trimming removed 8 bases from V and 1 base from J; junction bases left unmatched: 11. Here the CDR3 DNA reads TGTGCCAGCGTCCCTCAACGGGACAGTTCCTACGAGCAGTACTTC. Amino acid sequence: CASVPQRDSSYEQYF.

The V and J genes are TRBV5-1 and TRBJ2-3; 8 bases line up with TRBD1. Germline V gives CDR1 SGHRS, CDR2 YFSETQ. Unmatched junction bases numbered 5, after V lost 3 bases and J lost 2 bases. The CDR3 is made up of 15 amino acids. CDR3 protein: CASSSTGDFTDTQYF. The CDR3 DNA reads TGCGCCAGCAGCTCGACAGGGGACTTCACAGATACGCAGTATTTT.

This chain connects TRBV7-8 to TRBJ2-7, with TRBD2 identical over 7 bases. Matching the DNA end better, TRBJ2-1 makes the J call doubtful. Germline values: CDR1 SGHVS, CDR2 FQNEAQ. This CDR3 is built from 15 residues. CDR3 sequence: CASSPLAASYNEQFF. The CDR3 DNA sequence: TGTGCCAGCAGCCCCCTAGCGGCCTCCTACAATGAGCAGTTCTTC.

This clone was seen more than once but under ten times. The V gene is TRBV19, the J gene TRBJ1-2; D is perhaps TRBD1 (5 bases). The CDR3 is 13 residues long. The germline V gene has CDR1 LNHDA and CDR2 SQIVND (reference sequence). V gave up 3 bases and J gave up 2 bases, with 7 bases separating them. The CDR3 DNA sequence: TGTGCCAGTAGTATCGACAGCAACTATGGCTACACCTTC. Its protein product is CASSIDSNYGYTF.

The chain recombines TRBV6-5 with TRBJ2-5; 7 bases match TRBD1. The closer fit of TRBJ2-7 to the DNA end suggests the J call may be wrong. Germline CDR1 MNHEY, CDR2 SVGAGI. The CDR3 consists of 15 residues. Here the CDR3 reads CASTVDRDSSYEQYF. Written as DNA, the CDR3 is TGTGCCAGCACCGTCGACAGGGATAGCTCCTACGAGCAGTACTTC.

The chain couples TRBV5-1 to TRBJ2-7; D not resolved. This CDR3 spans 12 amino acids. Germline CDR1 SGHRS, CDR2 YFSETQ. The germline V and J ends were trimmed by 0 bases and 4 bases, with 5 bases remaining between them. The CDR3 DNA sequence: TGCGCCAGCAGCTTGGTCGGTTACGAGCAGTACTTC. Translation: CASSLVGYEQYF.

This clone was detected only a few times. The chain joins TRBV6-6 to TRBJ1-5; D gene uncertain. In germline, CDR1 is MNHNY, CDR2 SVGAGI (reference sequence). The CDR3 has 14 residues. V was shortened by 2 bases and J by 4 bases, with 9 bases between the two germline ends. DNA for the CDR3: TGTGCCAGCAGTTACCCCCGGACTAATCAGCCCCAGCATTTT. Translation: CASSYPRTNQPQHF.

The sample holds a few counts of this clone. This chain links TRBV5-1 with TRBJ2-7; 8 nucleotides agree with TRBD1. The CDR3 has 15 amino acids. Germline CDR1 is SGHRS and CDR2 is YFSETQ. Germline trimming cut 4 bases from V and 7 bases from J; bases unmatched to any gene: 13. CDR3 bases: TGCGCCAGCAGCGGGGGGACAGGTCCGGTGGGGGAGCAGTACTTC. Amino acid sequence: CASSGGTGPVGEQYF.

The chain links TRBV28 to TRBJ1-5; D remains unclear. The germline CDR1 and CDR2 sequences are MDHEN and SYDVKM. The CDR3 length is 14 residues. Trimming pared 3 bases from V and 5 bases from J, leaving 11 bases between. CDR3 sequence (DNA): TGTGCCAGCAGTTTGGCCAGTTCCTATCAGCCCCAGCATTTT. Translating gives CASSLASSYQPQHF.

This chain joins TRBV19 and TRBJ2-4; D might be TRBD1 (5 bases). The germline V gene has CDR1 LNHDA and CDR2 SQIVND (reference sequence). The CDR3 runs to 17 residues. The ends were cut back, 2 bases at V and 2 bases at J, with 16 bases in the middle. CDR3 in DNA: TGTGCCAGTAGTATATCGGCAGGGCTTGGAACCAAAAACATTCAGTACTTC. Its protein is CASSISAGLGTKNIQYF.

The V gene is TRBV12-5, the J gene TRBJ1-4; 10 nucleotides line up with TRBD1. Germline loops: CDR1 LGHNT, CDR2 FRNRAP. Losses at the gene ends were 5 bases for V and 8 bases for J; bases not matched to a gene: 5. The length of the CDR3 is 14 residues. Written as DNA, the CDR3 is TGTGCTAGTGGTGACAGGGACAGGGGCGAAAAACTGTTTTTT. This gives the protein CASGDRDRGEKLFF.

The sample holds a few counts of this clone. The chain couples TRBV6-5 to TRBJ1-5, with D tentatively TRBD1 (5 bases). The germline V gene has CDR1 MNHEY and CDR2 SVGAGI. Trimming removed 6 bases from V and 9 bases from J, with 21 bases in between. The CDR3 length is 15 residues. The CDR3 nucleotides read TGTGCCAGCAGCCCTAGTGAAGGGGTAGGTTGGCCCCAGCATTTT. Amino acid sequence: CASSPSEGVGWPQHF.

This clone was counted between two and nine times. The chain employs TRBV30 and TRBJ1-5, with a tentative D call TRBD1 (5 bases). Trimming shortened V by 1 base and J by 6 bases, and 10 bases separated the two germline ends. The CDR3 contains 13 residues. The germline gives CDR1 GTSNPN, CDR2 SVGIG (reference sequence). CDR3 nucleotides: TGTGCCTGGAGTGCCCAGGGCGGTCAGCCCCAGCATTTT. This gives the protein CAWSAQGGQPQHF.

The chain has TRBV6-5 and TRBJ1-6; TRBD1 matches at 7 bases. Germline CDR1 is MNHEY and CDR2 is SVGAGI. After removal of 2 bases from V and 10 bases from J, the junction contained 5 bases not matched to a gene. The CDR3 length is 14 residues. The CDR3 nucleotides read TGTGCCAGCAGTTACCGGGACAGTTGGTCACCCCTCCACTTT. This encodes CASSYRDSWSPLHF.

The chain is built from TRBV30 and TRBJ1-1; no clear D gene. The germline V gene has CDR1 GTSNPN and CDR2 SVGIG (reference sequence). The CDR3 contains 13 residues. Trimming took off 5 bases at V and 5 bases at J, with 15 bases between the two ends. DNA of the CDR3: TGTGCCTGGTCGACTGACTCGCTGACTGAAGCTTTCTTT. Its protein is CAWSTDSLTEAFF.

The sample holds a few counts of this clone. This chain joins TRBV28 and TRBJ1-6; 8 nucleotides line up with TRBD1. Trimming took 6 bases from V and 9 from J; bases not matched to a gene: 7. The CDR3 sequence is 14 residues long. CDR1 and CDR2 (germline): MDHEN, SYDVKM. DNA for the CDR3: TGTGCCAGCAGACCCCAGGGGGCAAGTTCACCCCTCCACTTT. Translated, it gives CASRPQGASSPLHF.

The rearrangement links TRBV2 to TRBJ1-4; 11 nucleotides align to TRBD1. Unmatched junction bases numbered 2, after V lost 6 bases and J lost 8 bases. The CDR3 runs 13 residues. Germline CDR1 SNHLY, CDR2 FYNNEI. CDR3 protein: CASRGTGGEKLFF. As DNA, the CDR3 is TGTGCCAGCAGAGGGACAGGGGGGGAAAAACTGTTTTTT.

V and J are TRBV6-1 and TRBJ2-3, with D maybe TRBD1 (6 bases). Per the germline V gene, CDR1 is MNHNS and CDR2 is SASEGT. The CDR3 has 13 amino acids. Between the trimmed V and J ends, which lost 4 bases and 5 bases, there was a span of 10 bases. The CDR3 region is CASSAGQLDTQYF. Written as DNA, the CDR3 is TGTGCCAGCAGTGCCGGACAGTTAGATACGCAGTATTTT.

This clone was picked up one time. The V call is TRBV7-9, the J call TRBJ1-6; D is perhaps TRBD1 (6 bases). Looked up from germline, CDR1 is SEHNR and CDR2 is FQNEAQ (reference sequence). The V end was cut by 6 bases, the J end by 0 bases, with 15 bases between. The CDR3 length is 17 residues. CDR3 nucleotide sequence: TGTGCCAGCAGGTCACCAGGGGAGAGCTCCTATAATTCACCCCTCCACTTT. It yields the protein CASRSPGESSYNSPLHF. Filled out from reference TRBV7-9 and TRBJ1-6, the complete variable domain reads DTGVSQNPRHKITKRGQNVTFRCDPISEHNRLYWYRQTLGQGPEFLTYFQNEAQLEKSRLLSDRFSAERPKGSFSTLEIQRTEQGDSAMYLCASRSPGESSYNSPLHFGNGTRLTVT.

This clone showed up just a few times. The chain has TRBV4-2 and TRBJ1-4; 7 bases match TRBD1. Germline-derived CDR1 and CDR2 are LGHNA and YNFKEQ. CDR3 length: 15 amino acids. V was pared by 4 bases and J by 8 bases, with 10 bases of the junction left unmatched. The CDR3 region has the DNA TGTGCCAGCAGCCTGCCCGACAGGGAATACGAAAAACTGTTTTTT. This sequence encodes CASSLPDREYEKLFF.